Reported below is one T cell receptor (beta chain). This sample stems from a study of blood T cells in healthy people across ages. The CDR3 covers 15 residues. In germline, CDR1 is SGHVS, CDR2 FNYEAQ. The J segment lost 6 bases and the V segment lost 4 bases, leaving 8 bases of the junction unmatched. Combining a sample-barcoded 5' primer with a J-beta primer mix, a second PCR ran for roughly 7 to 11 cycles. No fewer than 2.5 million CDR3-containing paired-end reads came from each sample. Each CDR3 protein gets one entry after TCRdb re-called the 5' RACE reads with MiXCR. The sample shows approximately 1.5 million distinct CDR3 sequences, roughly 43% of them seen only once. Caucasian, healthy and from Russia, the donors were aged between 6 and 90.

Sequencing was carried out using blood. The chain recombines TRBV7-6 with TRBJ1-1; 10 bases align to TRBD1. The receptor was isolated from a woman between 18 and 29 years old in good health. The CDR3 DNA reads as TGTGCCAGCAGCTCAGAAGACAGGGGGCTTGCTGAAGCTTTCTTT. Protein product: CASSSEDRGLAEAFF.